This passage covers 8 T cell receptor beta chains from one sample sequenced in a study of blood T cell repertoires in COVID-19. TCRdb's table, derived via immunoSEQ multiplex PCR, lists solely in-frame clones and lacks some. The table lists roughly 350,000 clones, roughly 88% of them singletons. Sequences were obtained from peripheral blood. All receptors come from a woman between 45 and 65 years old with active or convalescent COVID-19.

The CDR3 loop reads CASSQGVAEAFF. CDR3 DNA: TGTGCCAGCAGCCAAGGTGTGGCAGAAGCTTTCTTT. The rearrangement joins TRBV3-1 (or the pseudogene TRBV3-2) to TRBJ1-1; D is undetermined. V was shortened by 1 base and J by 8 bases, with 8 bases between the two germline ends. The CDR3 totals 12 residues. Germline loops: CDR1 LGHDT, CDR2 YNNKEL (reference sequence).

This chain connects TRBV6-5 to TRBJ2-3; 10 positions agree with TRBD2. This CDR3 has 15 amino acids. Trimming removed 8 bases from V and 3 bases from J; junction bases left unmatched: 8. CDR1 MNHEY and CDR2 SVGAGI come from the germline V gene. The CDR3 DNA reads TGTGCCAGCGCTTTTTTAGCGGGGGGTACAGATACGCAGTATTTT. Amino acid sequence: CASAFLAGGTDTQYF.

This clone was recorded only once. The V call is TRBV4-2, the J call TRBJ2-2; tentatively, D is TRBD2 (6 bases). With 3 bases removed from V and 7 bases from J, the gap between germline ends came to 15 bases. The CDR3 loop spans 15 amino acids. From germline, CDR1 is LGHNA and CDR2 YNFKEQ. The CDR3: CASSQGTEGYGELFF. The CDR3 bases are TGTGCCAGCAGCCAGGGAACGGAGGGGTACGGGGAGCTGTTTTTT.

The chain carries TRBV28 and TRBJ1-2; D is unclear. The length of the CDR3 is 11 residues. The V and J ends lost 4 bases and 3 bases respectively, with 3 bases between them. Germline CDR1 reads MDHEN; CDR2 reads SYDVKM. CDR3 in amino acids: CASSSYYGYTF. Here the CDR3 DNA reads TGTGCCAGCAGTTCATACTATGGCTACACCTTC.

J is TRBJ1-1 and V is TRBV7-2; perhaps TRBD1 as D (6 bases). The germline gives CDR1 SGHTA, CDR2 FQGNSA. CDR3 size: 16 residues. V was clipped by 1 base and J by 4 bases, with 16 bases between them. The CDR3 reads CASSLGFWGRGTEAFF. The CDR3 DNA reads as TGTGCCAGCAGCTTAGGGTTCTGGGGGCGCGGCACTGAAGCTTTCTTT.

The chain has TRBV30 and TRBJ1-2; no firm D call. Per the germline V gene, CDR1 is GTSNPN and CDR2 is SVGIG (reference sequence). V gave up 4 bases and J gave up 0 bases, with 6 bases separating them. This CDR3 has 12 amino acids. CDR3: CAWTSTNYGYTF. Here the CDR3 DNA reads TGTGCCTGGACATCAACTAACTATGGCTACACCTTC. Complete variable domain (other parts from reference TRBV30 and TRBJ1-2): SQTIHQWPATLVQPVGSPLSLECTVEGTSNPNLYWYRQAAGRGLQLLFYSVGIGQISSEVPQNLSASRPQDRQFILSSKKLLLSDSGFYLCAWTSTNYGYTFGSGTRLTVV.

The chain joins TRBV5-4 to TRBJ2-7; 9 positions match TRBD1. The CDR3 is made up of 17 amino acids. Germline CDR1 and CDR2: SGHNT and YYREEE (reference sequence). V shed 0 bases, J shed 4 bases, and the junction held 11 bases outside the gene matches. CDR3 sequence: CASSLVPMGQGKYEQYF. CDR3 DNA: TGTGCCAGCAGCTTGGTACCCATGGGACAGGGAAAGTACGAGCAGTACTTC.

The rearrangement uses TRBV16 and TRBJ1-4, with D possibly TRBD1 on 6 matching bases. V lost 2 bases to trimming and J lost 4 bases, with 11 bases between them. CDR3 size: 15 residues. CDR1 KGHSY and CDR2 FQNENV come from the germline V gene. The CDR3, as DNA: TGTGCCAGCAGCCAACGCCAGGGGAGTAATGAAAAACTGTTTTTT. Its protein product is CASSQRQGSNEKLFF. Using reference TRBV16 and TRBJ1-4 for the parts outside the CDR3, the full variable domain is GEEVAQTPKHLVRGEGQKAKLYCAPIKGHSYVFWYQQVLKNEFKFLISFQNENVFDETGMPKERFSAKCLPNSPCSLEIQATKLEDSAVYFCASSQRQGSNEKLFFGSGTQLSVL.